The 10 T cell receptor beta chains below were found in one sample sequenced in a study of human T cells and chemical hapten exposure. Specified time point: patch test 2, 6 weeks after DPC sensitization. Stated treatment: therapeutic diphenylcyclopropenone sensitization with weekly scalp DPC. One entry per CDR3 protein results from TCRdb running MiXCR on the RACE reads. The sample lists about 70,000 distinct CDR3 sequences; 8.5% to 9% were seen once. Here the sequenced sample was whole blood, taken in connection with sensitization to the hapten diphenylcyclopropenone (DPC). Every receptor here comes from a woman between 45 and 65 years old with alopecia areata. Some clones in this sample may be carry-over from other donors' samples.

This sequence joins TRBV18 and TRBJ2-1; the match to TRBD2 covers 7 bases. In germline, CDR1 is KGHSH, CDR2 LQKENI. The trim removed 2 bases at V and 4 bases at J, leaving 5 bases unmatched. The CDR3 runs to 15 residues. In nucleotides, the CDR3 is TGTGCCAGCTCACCAGGGGCTAGCGGATACAATGAGCAGTTCTTC. Its protein is CASSPGASGYNEQFF.

V gene TRBV6-5 combines with J gene TRBJ2-2; D is perhaps TRBD2 (5 bases). The germline gives CDR1 MNHEY, CDR2 SVGAGI. This CDR3 contains 16 residues. V gave up 6 bases and J gave up 3 bases, with 17 bases separating them. CDR3 nucleotides: TGTGCCAGCAGCCCCCGGATCGTGAGGGACACCGGGGAGCTGTTTTTT. Its translation: CASSPRIVRDTGELFF.

The chain combines TRBV27 with TRBJ2-7; no firm D call. Germline CDR1 MNHEY, CDR2 SMNVEV (reference sequence). The CDR3 is 15 residues long. V dropped 2 bases and J dropped 7 bases, with 18 bases sitting between them. CDR3 DNA: TGTGCCAGCAGTTTAAGGGCTGGCTGGCATCGTGAGCAGTACTTC. This codes for CASSLRAGWHREQYF.

V gene TRBV7-9 combines with J gene TRBJ2-5; D is uncertain. This CDR3 comprises 14 residues. V shed 5 bases and J shed 5 bases, with 15 bases lying between them. Germline CDR1 reads SEHNR; CDR2 reads FQNEAQ (reference sequence). The CDR3 loop reads CASSLDISGETQYF. In DNA, the CDR3 is TGTGCCAGCAGCCTTGACATCTCCGGGGAGACCCAGTACTTC.

This clonotype was detected a few times. The rearrangement links TRBV2 to TRBJ2-7; a possible D gene is TRBD1 (6 bases). V dropped 6 bases and J dropped 0 bases, with 18 bases sitting between them. This CDR3 comprises 16 residues. Germline V gene data show CDR1 as SNHLY and CDR2 as FYNNEI. In DNA form, the CDR3 reads TGTGCCAGCAGCCAGAGGGGGACAACCCTCTCCTACGAGCAGTACTTC. Its translation is CASSQRGTTLSYEQYF. Based on the CDR3 plus reference TRBV2 and TRBJ2-7, the full variable domain is EPEVTQTPSHQVTQMGQEVILRCVPISNHLYFYWYRQILGQKVEFLVSFYNNEISEKSEIFDDQFSVERPDGSNFTLKIRSTKLEDSAMYFCASSQRGTTLSYEQYFGPGTRLTVT.

This clonotype was detected only a few times. The chain couples TRBV6-6 to TRBJ2-7; the match to TRBD2 covers 8 bases. The V and J ends lost 7 bases and 3 bases, in that order; junction bases with no gene match: 8. Germline CDR1 is MNHNY and CDR2 is SVGAGI (reference sequence). The CDR3 runs 14 residues. The DNA of the CDR3 is TGTGCCAGCACCCCAGCGGGGGAAATCTACGAGCAGTACTTC. Translating it yields CASTPAGEIYEQYF.

This clonotype was recorded many times. The chain joins TRBV27 to TRBJ1-5, with a possible D match to TRBD1 (6 bases). Germline CDR1 MNHEY, CDR2 SMNVEV (reference sequence). The CDR3 loop spans 16 amino acids. V dropped 2 bases and J dropped 3 bases, with 14 bases sitting between them. CDR3 sequence: CASSLAGVLNNQPQHF. In DNA form, the CDR3 reads TGTGCCAGCAGTTTAGCAGGGGTTCTTAACAATCAGCCCCAGCATTTT.

The chain carries TRBV7-2 and TRBJ2-1; 10 nucleotides line up with TRBD2. V lost 4 bases to trimming and J lost 1 base; unmatched junction nucleotides: 4. This CDR3 has 16 residues. Germline V gene lookup returns CDR1 SGHTA and CDR2 FQGNSA. DNA of the CDR3: TGTGCCAGCAGCTACGCACTAGCGGGATCCTACAATGAGCAGTTCTTC. It codes for CASSYALAGSYNEQFF.

This clonotype was detected a few times. The CDR3, as DNA: TGTGCCAGCAGCTTAGATCCGGGGGGGACCGGGGAGCTGTTTTTT. Residues: CASSLDPGGTGELFF. The genes are TRBV11-2 and TRBJ2-2; 8 bases fit TRBD2. The V gene's germline CDR1 is SGHAT and CDR2 FQNNGV. This CDR3 has 15 residues. Trimming removed 0 bases from V and 5 bases from J; junction bases left unmatched: 2.

The table lists this clonotype with a few counts. This rearrangement joins TRBV28 to TRBJ1-1, with 11 bases fitting TRBD1. The junction had 4 bases not matched to a gene; V was cut back by 5 bases and J by 5 bases. Germline CDR1 and CDR2: MDHEN and SYDVKM. The CDR3 runs to 14 residues. The CDR3 DNA sequence: TGTGCCAGCAGTGGACAGGGGGCCGGTACTGAAGCTTTCTTT. Its protein product is CASSGQGAGTEAFF.